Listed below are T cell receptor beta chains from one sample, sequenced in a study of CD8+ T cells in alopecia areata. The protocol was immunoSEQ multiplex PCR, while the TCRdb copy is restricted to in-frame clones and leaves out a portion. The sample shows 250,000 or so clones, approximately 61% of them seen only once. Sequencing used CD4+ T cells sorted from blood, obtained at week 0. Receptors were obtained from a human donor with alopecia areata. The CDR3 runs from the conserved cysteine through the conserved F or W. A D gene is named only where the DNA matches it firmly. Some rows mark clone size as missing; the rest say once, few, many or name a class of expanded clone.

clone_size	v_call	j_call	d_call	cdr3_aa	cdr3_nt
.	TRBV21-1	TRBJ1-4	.	CASSILKQRPNEKLFF	TGTGCCAGCAGCATACTCAAACAGAGGCCGAATGAAAAACTGTTTTTT
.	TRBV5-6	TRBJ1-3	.	CASSFGLVSGNTIYF	TGTGCCAGCAGCTTTGGGTTAGTCTCTGGAAACACCATATATTTT
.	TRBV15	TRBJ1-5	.	CATSRGISDNQPQHF	TGTGCCACCAGCAGAGGCATCAGCGACAATCAGCCCCAGCATTTT
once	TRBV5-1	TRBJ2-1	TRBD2	CASSLGGTTYNEQFF	TGCGCCAGCAGCTTGGGTGGGACTACATACAATGAGCAGTTCTTC
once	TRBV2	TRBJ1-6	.	CASREGGSYNSPLHF	TGTGCCAGCAGGGAGGGCGGCTCCTATAATTCACCCCTCCACTTT
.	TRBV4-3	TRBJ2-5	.	CASSQDSAGQETQYF	TGCGCCAGCAGCCAAGATTCGGCGGGCCAAGAGACCCAGTACTTC
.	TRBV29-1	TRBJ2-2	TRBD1	CSVPSQGAKNTGELFF	TGCAGCGTTCCATCTCAGGGGGCGAAGAACACCGGGGAGCTGTTTTTT
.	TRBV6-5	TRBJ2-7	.	CASSRRLGPYEQYF	TGTGCCAGCAGCCGCCGACTGGGACCCTACGAGCAGTACTTC
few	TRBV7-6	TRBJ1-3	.	CASSLEQGGSGNTIYF	TGTGCCAGCAGCTTAGAGCAGGGAGGCTCTGGAAACACCATATATTTT
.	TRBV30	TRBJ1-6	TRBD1	CAWRTGLDSPLHF	TGTGCCTGGAGGACAGGGCTGGATTCACCCCTCCACTTT
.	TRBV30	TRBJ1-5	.	CAWSVPGALGQPQHF	TGTGCCTGGAGTGTACCAGGGGCTTTAGGTCAGCCCCAGCATTTT
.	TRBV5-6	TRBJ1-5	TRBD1	CASSSTGPNQPQHF	TGTGCCAGCAGCTCGACAGGGCCTAATCAGCCCCAGCATTTT
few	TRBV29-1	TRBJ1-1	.	CSVVGGRDTEAFF	TGCAGCGTTGTTGGGGGGCGGGACACTGAAGCTTTCTTT
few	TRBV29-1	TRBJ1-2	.	CSVERDPSYGYTF	TGCAGCGTTGAACGGGATCCCTCCTATGGCTACACCTTC
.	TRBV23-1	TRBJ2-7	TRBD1	CASSQPGQGFDEQYF	TGCGCCAGCAGTCAACCGGGACAGGGATTCGACGAGCAGTACTTC
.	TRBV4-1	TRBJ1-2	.	CASSQPSTPPYGYTF	TGCGCCAGCAGCCAGCCCTCGACCCCTCCATATGGCTACACCTTC
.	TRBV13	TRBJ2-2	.	CASSGLRGTGELFF	TGTGCCAGCAGCGGATTGCGGGGCACCGGGGAGCTGTTTTTT
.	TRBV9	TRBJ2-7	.	CASSATGYVDEQYF	TGTGCCAGCAGCGCCACAGGCTACGTGGACGAGCAGTACTTC